The rows below give T cell receptor beta chains drawn from one sample of a study of blood T cell repertoires in COVID-19. Assay used: immunoSEQ multiplex PCR; TCRdb lists only in-frame clones, some missing. This sample has 90,000 or so clones, with 87% found just once. The sequenced material came from peripheral blood. These receptors came from a human donor in a cohort sampled during active COVID-19. The CDR3 runs from the conserved cysteine through the conserved F or W. The D gene is left open where the match is weak. Clone size appears in some rows only: once, few, many, or a class for an expanded clone.

TRBV5-1	TRBJ1-5	-	TRBD1	TGCGCCAGCAGCCCCGGACAGGGAGGCAATCAGCCCCAGCATTTT	CASSPGQGGNQPQHF
TRBV2	TRBJ2-2	-	-	TGTGCCAGCAGTGGGGGCGAAACCGGGGAGCTGTTTTTT	CASSGGETGELFF
TRBV5-1	TRBJ2-1	-	TRBD1	TGCGCCAGCAGCCTACAGGGGAGTTCCTACAATGAGCAGTTCTTC	CASSLQGSSYNEQFF
TRBV3-1/TRBV3-2	TRBJ1-1	-	-	TGTGCCAGCAGCCAAGGAGTTGGTCTGAACACTGAAGCTTTCTTT	CASSQGVGLNTEAFF
TRBV27	TRBJ2-7	-	-	TGTGCCAGCAGTTTAACGGACAGCAACGAGCAGTACTTC	CASSLTDSNEQYF
TRBV7-8	TRBJ2-3	-	TRBD2	TGTGCCAGCAGCTCTCTAGCGGGGAGGAAAACAGATACGCAGTATTTT	CASSSLAGRKTDTQYF
TRBV4-1	TRBJ2-3	-	-	TGCGCCAGCAGCCAAGGGAAATCAGGGGAGCCTAGCACAGATACGCAGTATTTT	CASSQGKSGEPSTDTQYF
TRBV7-2	TRBJ1-2	-	-	TGTGCCAGCAGCTTGGCACAGAATGGCTACACCTTC	CASSLAQNGYTF
TRBV3-1/TRBV3-2	TRBJ2-5	-	TRBD2	TGTGCCAGCGGACGGACTAGTTCCTCGCCAGAGACCCAGTACTTC	CASGRTSSSPETQYF
TRBV11-3	TRBJ2-1	few	TRBD2	TGTGCCAGCAGCCCGGACGTGGGGGGGAGCAATGAGCAGTTCTTC	CASSPDVGGSNEQFF
TRBV27	TRBJ1-4	-	TRBD1	TGTGCCAGCAGTTTAGCCGGGACAGGGAAGGAAGAAAAACTGTTTTTT	CASSLAGTGKEEKLFF
TRBV18	TRBJ1-5	-	-	TGTGCCAGCTCACCACTTCGAGTTCATAGCAATCAGCCCCAGCATTTT	CASSPLRVHSNQPQHF
TRBV30	TRBJ2-5	-	TRBD2	TGTGCCTGGGGACTAGCGGGGGGACAAGAGACCCAGTACTTC	CAWGLAGGQETQYF
TRBV30	TRBJ2-1	-	TRBD2	TGTGCCTGGAGCCGGGGAGCGGGGATAGGTGAGCAGTTCTTC	CAWSRGAGIGEQFF
TRBV7-2	TRBJ2-1	-	-	TGTGCCAGCAGCTTAGATATAAATGAGCAGTTCTTC	CASSLDINEQFF
TRBV18	TRBJ1-4	-	-	TGTGCCAGCCTTGGTTCGGGGAGTGATAATGAAAAACTGTTTTTT	CASLGSGSDNEKLFF
TRBV18	TRBJ2-7	once	TRBD2	TGTGCCAGCTCACCACTAGCGGGGGAGCCGGGCCGCTCCTACGAGCAGTACTTC	CASSPLAGEPGRSYEQYF
TRBV9	TRBJ2-1	-	TRBD2	TGTGCCAGCAGTTTTCAAACCCTAGCGGGGGGCCTCAATGAGCAGTTCTTC	CASSFQTLAGGLNEQFF
TRBV13	TRBJ2-7	-	-	TGTGCCAGCAGCCCACGGGGTCCCGAGCAGTACTTC	CASSPRGPEQYF
TRBV7-9	TRBJ1-5	-	TRBD1	TGTGCCAGCAGTATGGGACAGGGGCATCAGCCCCAGCATTTT	CASSMGQGHQPQHF
TRBV2	TRBJ2-5	-	-	TGTGCCAGCCGTCGTGACCAGGGCTATGTGGAGACCCAGTACTTC	CASRRDQGYVETQYF
TRBV19	TRBJ1-2	once	-	TGTGCCAGTAGTATAGATGTAAGCGGAATCTATACTAACTATGGCTACACCTTC	CASSIDVSGIYTNYGYTF
TRBV6-5	TRBJ2-7	-	TRBD2	TGTGCCAGCAGTCAACTAGCGGGGAACTCCTACGAGCAGTACTTC	CASSQLAGNSYEQYF
TRBV3-1/TRBV3-2	TRBJ1-2	-	-	TGTGCCAGCAGCCGCGGGACCTACGAGGGCTACACCTTC	CASSRGTYEGYTF
TRBV3-1/TRBV3-2	TRBJ2-7	-	-	TGTGCCAGCAGCCAAGGAGGATACGAGCAGTACTTC	CASSQGGYEQYF
TRBV7-2	TRBJ1-1	-	-	TGTGCCAGCAGCACCCGGACAGAACCACTTGAAGCTTTCTTT	CASSTRTEPLEAFF
TRBV3-1/TRBV3-2	TRBJ2-7	-	TRBD2	TGTGCCAGCAGCCAAGAGGGGAGGAACGAGCGGGGATACTACGAGCAGTACTTC	CASSQEGRNERGYYEQYF
TRBV3-1/TRBV3-2	TRBJ2-2	-	-	TGTGCCAGCAGCCGAGTCGGGGGGAACACCGGGGAGCTGTTTTTT	CASSRVGGNTGELFF
TRBV6-5	TRBJ2-7	few	-	TGTGCCAGCAGTCCCTCTGCGGTCGGAACCTACGAGCAGTACTTC	CASSPSAVGTYEQYF
TRBV9	TRBJ1-3	-	TRBD1	TGTGCCAGCAGAACAGGGGAGGACTCTGGAAACACCATATATTTT	CASRTGEDSGNTIYF
TRBV6-5	TRBJ2-1	-	-	TGTGCCAGCAGTTACCCGAACGCGTATGAGCAGTTCTTC	CASSYPNAYEQFF
TRBV5-1	TRBJ2-2	-	-	TGCGCCAGCAGACAGGGCGGCGGGGAGCTGTTTTTT	CASRQGGGELFF
TRBV6-5	TRBJ1-2	-	-	TGTGCCAGCAGTTATCTGGCAGGGAAGTACTATGGCTACACCTTC	CASSYLAGKYYGYTF
TRBV2	TRBJ1-5	once	-	TGTGCCAGCAGTGGAGGACAGAATCAGCCCCAGCATTTT	CASSGGQNQPQHF
TRBV21-1	TRBJ2-1	once	-	TGTGCCAGCAGCGTGACGAGGGGGAAAAGCTCCTACAATGAGCAGTTCTTC	CASSVTRGKSSYNEQFF
TRBV7-2	TRBJ2-7	once	TRBD2	TGTGCCAGCAGCTTAGAGGGTACTAGCGGGGGCTACGAGCAGTACTTC	CASSLEGTSGGYEQYF
TRBV5-4	TRBJ2-7	once	-	TGTGCCAGCAGCCCCATCGAGGGCGCCTACGAGCAGTACTTC	CASSPIEGAYEQYF
TRBV7-9	TRBJ2-2	-	-	TGTGCCAGCGGTATTACAGAGAACACCGGGGAGCTGTTTTTT	CASGITENTGELFF
TRBV5-5	TRBJ1-5	-	TRBD1	TGTGCCAGCAGCTTGGGGACAGGGGTGTATCAGCCCCAGCATTTT	CASSLGTGVYQPQHF
TRBV25-1	TRBJ2-7	-	-	TGTGCCAGCAGGTCCCACTACGAGCAGTACTTC	CASRSHYEQYF
TRBV6-5	TRBJ1-1	-	-	TGTGCCATCCAGAGGTACACGAACACTGAAGCTTTCTTT	CAIQRYTNTEAFF
TRBV6-6	TRBJ1-1	-	TRBD1	TGTGCCAGCAGTTACCGTTCGGCGGGGACAGGGGAAGAGGCTTTCTTT	CASSYRSAGTGEEAFF
TRBV9	TRBJ1-1	-	-	TGTGCCAGCAGCCCCACTCGGGGTGCGAACACTGAAGCTTTCTTT	CASSPTRGANTEAFF
TRBV11-3	TRBJ1-2	-	-	TGTGCCAGCAGCCCGAACCTCGGGAGCCTAGTTAACTATGGCTACACCTTC	CASSPNLGSLVNYGYTF
TRBV28	TRBJ2-1	-	TRBD2	TGTGCCAGCAGTTCCGCGACTAGCCAATCCTACAATGAGCAGTTCTTC	CASSSATSQSYNEQFF
TRBV7-9	TRBJ2-1	-	TRBD1	TGTGCCAGCACTGGGGACAGGACAGCCTTCAATGAGCAGTTCTTC	CASTGDRTAFNEQFF
TRBV19	TRBJ2-4	once	-	TGTGCCAGTAGAAATAGCGAGTTTCTAGCCAAAAACATTCAGTACTTC	CASRNSEFLAKNIQYF
TRBV6-1	TRBJ1-1	-	-	TGTGCCAGCAGTGAAATCGGAGCAAACACTGAAGCTTTCTTT	CASSEIGANTEAFF